The T cell receptor (beta chain) under discussion was sequenced for a study of HIV-infected patients and healthy controls. Alpha and beta constant-region primers primed reverse transcription of around 500 ng RNA. Alpha and beta chain libraries were made separately by chain-specific third strand synthesis with multiplexing indices. An approximately 21-cycle PCR with P5s and P7 primers followed a short adapter-adding first PCR. TCRdb re-called the 5' RACE reads with MiXCR, one entry per CDR3 protein. The sample has around 8,800 distinct CDR3 sequences, less than 9.5% seen once. Points from the study as a whole: Diversity differences between study cohorts were not due to their slight age and sex differences. HIV-infected repertoires had significantly higher mean Gini indices than controls, possibly reflecting oligoclonality.

This clonotype was counted many times. Its antigen remains unidentified. CDR1 is ENHRY and CDR2 is SYGVKD in the germline V gene. V was trimmed by 0 bases and J by 2 bases, leaving 7 bases between them. The CDR3 loop spans 14 amino acids. Whole blood was used without fractionation, so all unsorted peripheral T cells were included. V gene TRBV10-3 combines with J gene TRBJ2-5, with D unclear. Sequenced here: blood, sampled before antiretroviral therapy. This sequence was found in an adult with HIV infection. CDR3 sequence: CAISESLQQETQYF. The CDR3 DNA reads TGTGCCATCAGTGAGTCTCTACAACAAGAGACCCAGTACTTC.